This is a list of T cell receptor beta chains from one sample in a study of blood T cell repertoires in COVID-19. The data were produced by immunoSEQ multiplex PCR, yet TCRdb's version contains in-frame clones alone and is incomplete. The table has approximately 300,000 clones, about 89% seen once; the top ten hold around 4.4%. The specimen was peripheral blood. Source of these receptors: a man aged 40-49 years with acute or convalescent COVID-19. Each CDR3 is given without its conserved first and last residue. A D gene is named only where the DNA matches it firmly.

cdr3_aa: ASSELAGTDTQY
j_call: TRBJ2-3
v_call: TRBV6-1
d_call: .

cdr3_aa: ASSLGAGDITNEKLF
j_call: TRBJ1-4
v_call: TRBV7-9
d_call: .

cdr3_aa: ASSLTGFGANVLT
j_call: TRBJ2-6
v_call: TRBV5-5
d_call: .

cdr3_aa: AISEWEGLKYLY
j_call: TRBJ2-7
v_call: TRBV10-3
d_call: TRBD2

cdr3_aa: ASSYPLAGVTHEQF
j_call: TRBJ2-1
v_call: TRBV6-2/TRBV6-3
d_call: TRBD2

cdr3_aa: ASSLYPTSNEAF
j_call: TRBJ1-1
v_call: TRBV5-1
d_call: .

cdr3_aa: ASSPDRHQPQH
j_call: TRBJ1-5
v_call: TRBV6-5
d_call: TRBD1

cdr3_aa: ASSLGTVSSYNSPLH
j_call: TRBJ1-6
v_call: TRBV5-6
d_call: TRBD1

cdr3_aa: SVRVFRETQY
j_call: TRBJ2-5
v_call: TRBV29-1
d_call: .

cdr3_aa: ASSFNGRGSNTGELF
j_call: TRBJ2-2
v_call: TRBV5-4
d_call: .

cdr3_aa: ASSPSRVDGYT
j_call: TRBJ1-2
v_call: TRBV12-3/TRBV12-4
d_call: .

cdr3_aa: ASSHETGAYEQY
j_call: TRBJ2-7
v_call: TRBV3-1/TRBV3-2
d_call: .

cdr3_aa: ASSLPTSGNEQF
j_call: TRBJ2-1
v_call: TRBV7-9
d_call: TRBD2

cdr3_aa: ASSLFSVGELF
j_call: TRBJ2-2
v_call: TRBV7-3
d_call: .

cdr3_aa: ASSGGVWWGNTIY
j_call: TRBJ1-3
v_call: TRBV10-1
d_call: .

cdr3_aa: AWSVQGPSQPQH
j_call: TRBJ1-5
v_call: TRBV30
d_call: .

cdr3_aa: ASSVSNGEQF
j_call: TRBJ2-1
v_call: TRBV9
d_call: .

cdr3_aa: ASTPGVGEAF
j_call: TRBJ1-1
v_call: TRBV28
d_call: .

cdr3_aa: ASSEWQRSSGANVLT
j_call: TRBJ2-6
v_call: TRBV6-1
d_call: .

cdr3_aa: ASSQGQGQGYT
j_call: TRBJ1-2
v_call: TRBV14
d_call: TRBD1